The 25 T cell receptor beta chains listed next were all sequenced from one sample in a study of blood T cell repertoires in COVID-19. Generated by immunoSEQ multiplex PCR, the TCRdb table keeps only in-frame clones and is missing some. Of 220,000 or so clones listed, around 84% were seen once; the top ten hold more than 4.5%. Sequenced material: peripheral blood. These receptors were obtained from a woman in her fifties or sixties who had recovered from COVID-19.

The genes are TRBV24-1 and TRBJ1-2; D is undetermined. Trimming pared 0 bases from V and 4 bases from J, leaving 8 bases between. The CDR3 runs 14 residues. Looked up from germline, CDR1 is KGHDR and CDR2 is SFDVKD. The CDR3 bases are TGTGCCACCAGTGATTTGAGAGGTTCCTATGGCTACACCTTC. This encodes CATSDLRGSYGYTF.

V is TRBV24-1 and J is TRBJ1-5, with 12 bases that match TRBD1. The CDR3 is made up of 17 amino acids. Losses at the gene ends were 3 bases for V and 7 bases for J; bases not matched to a gene: 9. In germline, CDR1 is KGHDR, CDR2 SFDVKD. For the CDR3, the DNA is TGTGCCACCAGTGATAGCGGGACAGGGGGCGCGGACCAGCCCCAGCATTTT. This encodes CATSDSGTGGADQPQHF.

The J gene is TRBJ1-5, the V gene TRBV6-5; no clear D. V shed 0 bases and J shed 2 bases, with 8 bases lying between them. CDR1 is MNHEY and CDR2 is SVGAGI in the germline V gene. This CDR3 is 15 amino acids long. CDR3 bases: TGTGCCAGCAGTTACTCGTACAATGGCAATCAGCCCCAGCATTTT. Protein: CASSYSYNGNQPQHF.

This clone was picked up one time. Other DNA sequences in this sample translate to the same CDR3. The chain is built from TRBV28 and TRBJ1-2, with D tentatively TRBD1 (6 bases). Trimming removed 2 bases from V and 5 bases from J, with 9 bases in between. This CDR3 has 13 amino acids. CDR1 and CDR2 from the germline V gene are MDHEN and SYDVKM. The CDR3: CASSLGGLYGYTF. DNA of the CDR3: TGTGCCAGCAGTTTAGGGGGCCTATATGGCTACACCTTC.

CDR3 DNA sequence: TGTGCCAGCAGCTTAGCGGTGCGGGGGGGAGAGACCCAGTACTTC. This gives the protein CASSLAVRGGETQYF. The chain links TRBV7-2 to TRBJ2-5; TRBD2 matches at 9 bases. From germline, CDR1 is SGHTA and CDR2 FQGNSA. The V segment lost 0 bases and the J segment 4 bases; nucleotides outside the gene matches: 3. The CDR3 contains 15 residues.

This clone is a singleton in its sample. The chain couples TRBV6-6 to TRBJ1-3; a weak D match, TRBD1 (5 bases). This CDR3 spans 12 amino acids. In germline, CDR1 is MNHNY, CDR2 SVGAGI (reference sequence). Between the trimmed V and J ends, which lost 6 bases and 7 bases, there was a span of 10 bases. Here the CDR3 reads CASRPEGNTIYF. The DNA of the CDR3 is TGTGCCAGCAGGCCGGAGGGGAACACCATATATTTT.

The chain employs TRBV15 and TRBJ2-3; TRBD1 aligns across 8 bases. With 3 bases clipped from V and 5 bases from J, the junction kept 4 bases outside the gene matches. The germline gives CDR1 LNHNV, CDR2 YYDKDF (reference sequence). The CDR3 is 14 amino acids. CDR3 sequence (DNA): TGTGCCACCAGCAGCGGACAGGGCGTAGATACGCAGTATTTT. Translating it yields CATSSGQGVDTQYF.

CDR3 protein: CASSPDYSNTGELFF. The CDR3 coding sequence is TGTGCCAGCAGCCCGGACTACTCCAACACCGGGGAGCTGTTTTTT. The chain has TRBV2 and TRBJ2-2, with a possible D match to TRBD2 (6 bases). CDR3 length equals 15 residues. V lost 6 bases and J 2 bases, leaving 13 bases between the germline ends. Germline V gives CDR1 SNHLY, CDR2 FYNNEI.

The chain is built from TRBV11-3 and TRBJ2-1; 8 bases align to TRBD2. V lost 5 bases to trimming and J lost 8 bases; unmatched junction nucleotides: 2. Germline CDR1 and CDR2: SGHNT and YENEEA. The CDR3 covers 12 residues. CDR3 sequence (DNA): TGTGCCAGCAGCAAGGGACTAGATGAGCAGTTCTTC. As protein: CASSKGLDEQFF.

The chain links TRBV25-1 to TRBJ1-4, with a possible D match to TRBD1 (5 bases). V was cut by 11 bases and J by 8 bases, with 18 bases left in between. The CDR3 spans 13 residues. Germline-derived CDR1 and CDR2 are MGHDK and SYGVNS. CDR3 sequence reads: CAAFGTQEEKLFF. CDR3 nucleotides: TGTGCCGCGTTCGGGACTCAGGAGGAAAAACTGTTTTTT.

The V gene is TRBV5-1, the J gene TRBJ2-7; 8 bases line up with TRBD1. The CDR3 length is 15 residues. V trimming: 4 bases; J trimming: 4 bases; junction bases outside the gene matches: 10. CDR1 and CDR2 (germline): SGHRS, YFSETQ. The CDR3 nucleotides read TGCGCCAGCAGCCTGGCCGGACAGGGACGTTACGAGCAGTACTTC. Residues: CASSLAGQGRYEQYF.

J is TRBJ2-7 and V is TRBV30; the D gene is possibly TRBD1 (5 bases). Germline V gene lookup returns CDR1 GTSNPN and CDR2 SVGIG (reference sequence). Trimming took 8 bases from V and 6 from J, leaving 17 bases between them. This CDR3 contains 12 residues. The chain's CDR3 is CARKQEGLEQYF. In DNA, the CDR3 is TGTGCCAGAAAACAGGAAGGGCTCGAGCAGTACTTC.

The chain employs TRBV7-3 and TRBJ2-2; 8 bases are shared with TRBD1. This CDR3 contains 16 residues. V was clipped by 1 base and J by 3 bases; unmatched bases: 4. Germline-derived CDR1 and CDR2 are SGHTA and FQGTGA. The CDR3 spells CASSLKGGQDTGELFF. The CDR3 nucleotides are TGTGCCAGCAGCTTAAAAGGGGGACAGGACACCGGGGAGCTGTTTTTT.

This sequence joins TRBV5-1 and TRBJ1-4; unclear D gene. Trimming cost V 0 bases and J 2 bases, with 8 bases left between them. Per germline, CDR1 SGHRS and CDR2 YFSETQ. The CDR3 runs to 15 residues. CDR3 sequence reads: CASSLDPGTNEKLFF. CDR3 bases: TGCGCCAGCAGCTTGGATCCCGGGACTAATGAAAAACTGTTTTTT.

The rearrangement uses TRBV19 and TRBJ2-7; TRBD1 agrees at 9 bases. Germline V gives CDR1 LNHDA, CDR2 SQIVND (reference sequence). V lost 0 bases and J lost 4; bases outside the gene matches: 7. The CDR3 length is 16 residues. The CDR3 loop is CASSIDLGQGSYEQYF. CDR3 nucleotide sequence: TGTGCCAGTAGTATAGATCTCGGACAGGGGAGTTACGAGCAGTACTTC.

The genes are TRBV2 and TRBJ2-1; 9 bases are shared with TRBD2. There are 16 residues in the CDR3. Germline V gives CDR1 SNHLY, CDR2 FYNNEI. With V trimmed by 6 bases and J by 2 bases, 8 bases remained unmatched. The CDR3, as DNA: TGTGCCAGCAGACAATCAAGCGGGGGGCCCTACAATGAGCAGTTCTTC. It translates to CASRQSSGGPYNEQFF.

In nucleotides, the CDR3 is TGTGCCAGCAGTTACTGGACAGGGGAGAACGAGCAGTACTTC. Translation: CASSYWTGENEQYF. The chain recombines TRBV6-6 with TRBJ2-7, with TRBD1 matching 9 bases. Germline loops: CDR1 MNHNY, CDR2 SVGAGI (reference sequence). V gave up 1 base and J gave up 5 bases; unmatched junction bases: 3. This CDR3 contains 14 residues.

This sequence joins TRBV7-2 and TRBJ1-1; tentatively, D is TRBD1 (5 bases). In germline, CDR1 is SGHTA, CDR2 FQGNSA. The V gene lost 1 base and the J gene lost 8 bases, with 8 bases spanning the gap. The CDR3 sequence is 12 residues long. CDR3 nucleotide sequence: TGTGCCAGCAGCTTAGAGGGGCTGGAAGCTTTCTTT. It encodes CASSLEGLEAFF.

The chain combines TRBV5-1 with TRBJ2-7; the D gene is possibly TRBD1 (5 bases). The CDR3 runs to 15 residues. V lost 0 bases and J 2 bases, leaving 12 bases between the germline ends. Germline CDR1 reads SGHRS; CDR2 reads YFSETQ. The CDR3 DNA reads TGCGCCAGCAGCTTGGCCTGGGCAGGGCCCTACGAGCAGTACTTC. It codes for CASSLAWAGPYEQYF.

The chain couples TRBV27 to TRBJ2-7, with D possibly matching TRBD2 (6 bases). CDR3 length equals 17 residues. Germline lookup yields CDR1 MNHEY and CDR2 SMNVEV (reference sequence). V lost 0 bases and J 5 bases, leaving 20 bases between the germline ends. In DNA form, the CDR3 reads TGTGCCAGCAGTTTATCGACTTCGTCAGGGAGGAACAACGAGCAGTACTTC. Translated: CASSLSTSSGRNNEQYF.

The rearrangement joins TRBV30 to TRBJ1-2; D is uncertain. V shed 0 bases and J shed 6 bases, with 11 bases lying between them. Germline-derived CDR1 and CDR2 are GTSNPN and SVGIG (reference sequence). The CDR3 covers 13 residues. The CDR3 sequence is CAWSVSGFDGYTF. The CDR3 nucleotides read TGTGCCTGGAGTGTATCCGGGTTTGATGGCTACACCTTC.

For the CDR3, the DNA is TGTGCCATCAGCACGCCGGGAGGTTCGGACACTGAAGCTTTCTTT. It specifies CAISTPGGSDTEAFF. The J gene is TRBJ1-1, the V gene TRBV10-3, with no clear D. The germline V and J ends were trimmed by 6 bases and 3 bases, with 17 bases remaining between them. Per the germline V gene, CDR1 is ENHRY and CDR2 is SYGVKD. The CDR3 runs to 15 residues.

V gene TRBV12-3 or TRBV12-4 combines with J gene TRBJ1-1; D is perhaps TRBD1 (5 bases). V was cut by 7 bases and J by 6 bases, with 12 bases left in between. The CDR3 runs 12 residues. This CDR3 is CASKGLVAEAFF. DNA for the CDR3: TGTGCCAGCAAGGGGCTGGTCGCTGAAGCTTTCTTT.

The gene calls are TRBV4-2 and TRBJ2-1, with 9 bases aligning to TRBD2. The CDR3 is made up of 18 amino acids. The J segment lost 3 bases and the V segment lost 1 base, leaving 10 bases of the junction unmatched. Germline CDR1 is LGHNA and CDR2 is YNFKEQ. This CDR3 reads CASSQAVILAGLYNEQFF. The CDR3 DNA follows: TGTGCCAGCAGCCAAGCAGTGATCCTAGCGGGGCTCTACAATGAGCAGTTCTTC.

The chain is built from TRBV14 and TRBJ1-2; D call uncertain. V dropped 1 base and J dropped 5 bases, with 8 bases sitting between them. Germline CDR1 reads SGHDN; CDR2 reads FVKESK. The CDR3 length is 13 residues. CDR3 in DNA: TGTGCCAGCAGCCAAGGATCGCAGTATGGCTACACCTTC. Its protein is CASSQGSQYGYTF.